This note documents a single TCR beta chain sequence. No antigen is known for it. CD8 cells classed as naive were CD45RO-negative and positively selected for CCR7, excluding terminally differentiated effector memory CD45RA+ cells. Donors, healthy HIV-negative adults, lacked recent acute infections or vaccinations. Only Caucasian adults living in Nashville, Tennessee made up the donor group. The record originates from a study of shared clonotypes between healthy human individuals. Germline V CDR1 and CDR2: MNHEY, SMNVEV (reference sequence). The J segment lost 8 bases and the V segment lost 6 bases, leaving 11 bases of the junction unmatched. This CDR3 region has 14 residues. Running of the assay took place at deep level. The assay was immunoSEQ multiplex PCR, and TCRdb's table has in-frame clones only and misses some. The data show approximately 2,200,000 clones, 85% to 95% seen once. Overall study findings and caveats: Estimated richness was generally greater in naive than memory subsets.

The TCR was taken from a man younger than 35 in good health. Some clones in this sample may be carry-over from other donors' samples. The chain joins TRBV27 to TRBJ1-2; 8 nucleotides match TRBD1. Sequenced sample: naive CD8+ T cells from PBMCs. DNA of the CDR3: TGTGCCAGCAGCCCTGCAGGGGGCGAAGGAGGCTACACCTTC. Protein product: CASSPAGGEGGYTF.